Below, one T cell receptor (beta chain) is given with its context. Antigen: not known. The trim removed 5 bases at V and 0 bases at J, leaving 8 bases unmatched. From germline, CDR1 is DFQATT and CDR2 SNEGSKA (reference sequence). This CDR3 spans 15 amino acids. The sample originates from a study of blood T cells in healthy people across ages. Looking at the study overall: Per two T cells, template switching captured roughly one barcoded beta molecule.

Overall study results and limits: As age increased, TCR beta diversity per million T cells fell in a roughly linear fashion. Since the PBMCs were unsorted, naive and antigen-experienced cells could not be conclusively compared.

Next came a second PCR, run for about 7 to 11 cycles, which used a sample-barcoded 5' primer along with a J-beta primer mix. Per-sample output comprised a minimum of 2.5 million paired-end reads containing CDR3. A single record per CDR3 protein comes from TCRdb applying MiXCR to the 5' RACE reads. The sample shows under 750,000 distinct CDR3 sequences, 47% of them seen only once. The source of this sequence is a man older than 75 in good health. The chain employs TRBV20-1 and TRBJ2-3; 7 bases match TRBD2. The sample consisted of blood. CDR3 nucleotide sequence: TGCAGTGCTCCCGGGCCTAGCGGTAGCACAGATACGCAGTATTTT. Translated: CSAPGPSGSTDTQYF.